This T cell receptor (beta chain) was retrieved from a study of tumor and adjacent non-tumor tissue in lung cancer. Study overall: Histology: about twelve adenocarcinoma, 2 squamous cell carcinoma, 1 small cell lung cancer.

This clonotype occurred many times. What it recognizes is unknown. CDR1 MDHEN and CDR2 SYDVKM come from the germline V gene. Trimming removed 5 bases from V and 5 bases from J; junction bases left unmatched: 7. The CDR3 is made up of 15 amino acids. No cell sorting was done before RNA was extracted from the tissue. The library came from three nested PCR rounds adapted from ARM-PCR protocols. Via MiXCR, TCRdb re-called the multiplex PCR reads, giving one row per CDR3 protein. The sample includes roughly 93,000 distinct CDR3 sequences, 65% to 75% of them seen just once. Study-level results: Top 100 clones took a larger repertoire share in normal lung. Tumor TCR diversity, when higher, was linked to shorter survival.

V is TRBV28 and J is TRBJ1-4; 8 bases are a match to TRBD1. This receptor was identified in a man in his 60s with non-small cell lung cancer. The sample comprised lung tumor tissue. The CDR3 protein is CASSASGTGNEKLFF. The CDR3 DNA follows: TGTGCCAGCAGTGCATCCGGGACAGGCAATGAAAAACTGTTTTTT.